This TCR beta chain is drawn from a study of CD8 T cells in ankylosing spondylitis. Each CDR3 protein is one row after TCRdb ran MiXCR on the 5' RACE reads. This sample yields about 400,000 distinct CDR3 sequences, of which approximately 20% are seen a single time; under 15% belongs to the top ten. The CDR3 sequence is 12 residues long. From germline, CDR1 is SEHNR and CDR2 FQNEAQ (reference sequence). V gave up 1 base and J gave up 5 bases, with 6 bases separating them. This clonotype was counted only a few times. This sequence joins TRBV7-9 and TRBJ2-7; D not resolved. Material: blood, either unsorted or a sorted T cell fraction (not recorded which). The source is a male donor with ankylosing spondylitis or in good health (not recorded which). In DNA form, the CDR3 reads TGTGCCAGCAGCTTAGATGTGAACGAGCAGTACTTC. Amino acids: CASSLDVNEQYF.